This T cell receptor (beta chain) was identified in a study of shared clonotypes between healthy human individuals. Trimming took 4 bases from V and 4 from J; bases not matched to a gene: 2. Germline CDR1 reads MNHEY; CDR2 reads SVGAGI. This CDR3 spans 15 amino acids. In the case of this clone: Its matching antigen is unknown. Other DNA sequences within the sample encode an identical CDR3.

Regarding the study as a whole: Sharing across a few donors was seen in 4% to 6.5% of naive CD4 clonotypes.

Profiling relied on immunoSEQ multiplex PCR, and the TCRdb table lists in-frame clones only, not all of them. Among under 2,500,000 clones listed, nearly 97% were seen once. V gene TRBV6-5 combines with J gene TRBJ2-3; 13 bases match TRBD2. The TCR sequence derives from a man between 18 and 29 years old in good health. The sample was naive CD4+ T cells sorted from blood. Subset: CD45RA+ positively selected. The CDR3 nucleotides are TGTGCCAGCAGTTCACTAGCGGGAGGGGCAGATACGCAGTATTTT. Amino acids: CASSSLAGGADTQYF.